Below are 5 T cell receptor beta chains sequenced from a single sample in a study of blood T cells in healthy people across ages. Together with a sample-barcoded 5' primer, a J-beta primer mix was included in a second PCR lasting roughly 6 to 12 cycles. TCRdb independently ran MiXCR on the 5' RACE reads; one entry per CDR3 protein. The sample consists of about 1,800,000 distinct CDR3 sequences, about 30% of them appearing once. Material: blood. These receptors were collected from a woman in her thirties in good health.

This clonotype was counted many times. The CDR3 reads CASSLGYSNQPQHF. Written as DNA, the CDR3 is TGTGCCAGCAGCTTAGGTTATAGCAATCAGCCCCAGCATTTT. V is TRBV7-2 and J is TRBJ1-5; no reliable D call. The CDR3 totals 14 residues. Germline values: CDR1 SGHTA, CDR2 FQGNSA. Trimming removed 1 base at V and 0 bases at J, with 4 bases between.

The V gene is TRBV29-1, the J gene TRBJ1-1; D possibly corresponds to TRBD1 (6 bases). The CDR3 totals 15 residues. The germline gives CDR1 SQVTM, CDR2 ANQGSEA. Here the CDR3 reads CTGGRPRGLNTEAFF. The CDR3 region has the DNA TGCACGGGAGGGAGACCTAGGGGGTTGAACACTGAAGCTTTCTTT. The full variable domain, completed using reference TRBV29-1 and TRBJ1-1, is SAVISQKPSRDICQRGTSLTIQCQVDSQVTMMFWYRQQPGQSLTLIATANQGSEATYESGFVIDKFPISRPNLTFSTLTVSNMSPEDSSIYLCTGGRPRGLNTEAFFGQGTRLTVV.

About this clonotype: One junction end does not reproduce the germline sequence, and a read error may be involved. The chain has TRBV6-5 and TRBJ1-1; D unresolved. CDR3 length: 13 amino acids. Germline V gene sequence: CDR1 MNHEY, CDR2 SVGAGI. In DNA, the CDR3 is TGTACCAGCAGTTTTTACAAGAACACTGAAGCTTTCTTT. Protein product: CTSSFYKNTEAFF.

This clonotype was counted many times. The chain has TRBV5-6 and TRBJ1-2; TRBD1 might be the D (6 bases). From germline, CDR1 is SGHDT and CDR2 YYEEEE. The CDR3 is 14 amino acids. CDR3 region: CATSAGGQIYGYTF. CDR3 bases: TGTGCAACATCCGCCGGGGGGCAGATCTATGGCTACACCTTC.

Remarks on this clonotype: A read error may account for a junction end that differs from germline. V and J are TRBV12-3 or TRBV12-4 and TRBJ2-3; D is undetermined. This CDR3 comprises 14 residues. In DNA, the CDR3 is TGTGCCAGCAGTTCCCCCCTGGGTGTAGATACGCGGTATTTT. It is translated as CASSSPLGVDTRYF.